A selection of T cell receptor beta chains follows, all from one sample in a study of neurological immune-mediated disorders. MiXCR, applied by TCRdb to the 5' RACE reads, yields one record per CDR3 protein. The sample lists tens of thousands of distinct CDR3 sequences; 10% were seen once. Input material: PBMCs. The receptor set was obtained from a man aged 35 to 55 in good health. Both conserved end residues are part of each CDR3. A D gene is named only where the DNA matches it firmly. Not all rows give a size; the values are once, few, many and, for expanded clones, a class.

J,V,size,D,DNA,CDR3
TRBJ2-5,TRBV12-3/TRBV12-4,many,TRBD2,TGTGCCAGCAGGAGGACTAGCGCGCAAGAGACCCAGTACTTC,CASRRTSAQETQYF
TRBJ1-4,TRBV18,many,NA,TGTGCCAGCTCACCGGCGGGGAGTAAACTGTTTTTT,CASSPAGSKLFF
TRBJ2-7,TRBV27,few,NA,TGTGCCAGCAGCGTTACTCAAGGGGTCTCCTACGAGCAGTACTTC,CASSVTQGVSYEQYF
TRBJ2-5,TRBV7-9,many,TRBD2,TGTGCCAGCAGCCCCCGGACTAGCGGGAGGGATATGCAAGAGACCCAGTACTTC,CASSPRTSGRDMQETQYF
TRBJ2-7,TRBV5-1,many,NA,TGCGCCAGCAGCCTAACCCCAATGTACGAGCAGTACTTC,CASSLTPMYEQYF
TRBJ1-4,TRBV6-1,NA,NA,TGTGCCAGCAGTGGTGGACAGCTTTGGGGACGTAATGAAAAACTGTTTTTT,CASSGGQLWGRNEKLFF
TRBJ2-7,TRBV7-6,few,NA,TGTGCCAGCAGCCGGGGGACCGCCTACGAGCAGTACTTC,CASSRGTAYEQYF
TRBJ2-7,TRBV6-6,many,TRBD2,TGTGCCAGCAGTTACCCGACTAGCGGGAGGGCCTTCGGCTACGAGCAGTACTTC,CASSYPTSGRAFGYEQYF
TRBJ1-5,TRBV7-9,many,NA,TGTGCCAGCAGTTCAGGACCAGACTATCAGCCCCAGCATTTT,CASSSGPDYQPQHF
TRBJ2-7,TRBV20-1,many,NA,TGCAGTGCCCGTACCCTCTACGAGCAGTACTTC,CSARTLYEQYF
TRBJ2-1,TRBV7-3,NA,NA,TGTGCCAGCTCTCTAGGGATGCTAAATGACCAGTTCTTC,CASSLGMLNDQFF
TRBJ2-1,TRBV29-1,many,TRBD2,TGCAGCGTGCTGGCCCGCGGGAGAGGAGGAGGACACAATGAGCAGTTCTTC,CSVLARGRGGGHNEQFF
TRBJ2-3,TRBV20-1,many,NA,TGCAGTCCTGTACAGGGTGAAGCAGATACGCAGTATTTT,CSPVQGEADTQYF
TRBJ1-5,TRBV27,many,NA,TGTGCCAGCAGTTCGATCGGGGCCCAGAATCAGCCCCAGCATTTT,CASSSIGAQNQPQHF
TRBJ1-1,TRBV30,NA,NA,TGTGCCTGGAGTAACCCGGGCTACGGGAACACTGAAGCTTTCTTT,CAWSNPGYGNTEAFF
TRBJ2-7,TRBV6-5,many,TRBD2,TGTGCCAGCAGACGCGGGGGGGACTACGAGCAGTACTTC,CASRRGGDYEQYF
TRBJ2-3,TRBV5-4,NA,NA,TGTGCCAGCAGCTCCAGGAATCGGGCGATAGATACGCAGTATTTT,CASSSRNRAIDTQYF
TRBJ2-5,TRBV28,many,NA,TGTGCCAGCTACAGCGCCGGACGGCAAGAGACCCAGTACTTC,CASYSAGRQETQYF
TRBJ2-2,TRBV6-5,NA,TRBD2,TGTGCCAAGAGGGGGATAGCGGGGGCGGAGGCCGGGGAGCTGTTTTTT,CAKRGIAGAEAGELFF
TRBJ1-6,TRBV5-6,NA,NA,TGTGCCAGCAGCTTATTTGGAGGGACATATAATTCACCCCTCCACTTT,CASSLFGGTYNSPLHF
TRBJ2-5,TRBV12-3/TRBV12-4,many,TRBD2,TGTGCCAGCACACGGGACCCCGGGGGGGCCGGAGAGACCCAGTACTTC,CASTRDPGGAGETQYF
TRBJ1-5,TRBV29-1,many,TRBD1,TGCAGCGTCCTGACAGGGGTGAGCAATCAGCCCCAGCATTTT,CSVLTGVSNQPQHF
TRBJ2-3,TRBV5-6,many,NA,TGTGCCAGCAGCTTGGGCCCCCTACCACACACAGATACGCAGTATTTT,CASSLGPLPHTDTQYF
TRBJ2-7,TRBV7-2,once,TRBD1,TGTGCCAGCAGCTCCGGGACAGGAGCCTACGAGCAGTGCTTC,CASSSGTGAYEQCF
TRBJ2-7,TRBV4-1,many,TRBD2,TGCGCCAGCAGCCCCCTGGGCGGGACTAGCGGGGGCTCCTACGAGCAGTACTTC,CASSPLGGTSGGSYEQYF
TRBJ1-1,TRBV5-1,few,TRBD1,TGCGCCAGCAGCCGGGACAGGGATGAAGCTTTCTTT,CASSRDRDEAFF
TRBJ1-2,TRBV7-2,many,NA,TGTGCCAGCAGCTTTCCTACCGGGGCGCCCTTAACTGGTTATGGCTACACCTTC,CASSFPTGAPLTGYGYTF
TRBJ1-1,TRBV12-3/TRBV12-4,many,TRBD1,TGTGCCAGCAGTTCCCGGACAGGGCTGAACACTGAAGCTTTCTTT,CASSSRTGLNTEAFF
TRBJ2-1,TRBV7-3,few,NA,TGTGCCAGCAGCTTAACGACCTCCTCGGGGAAGTTCTTC,CASSLTTSSGKFF
TRBJ2-1,TRBV9,many,NA,TGTGCCAGCAGCCTCCCGGGTGACAATGAGCAGTTCTTC,CASSLPGDNEQFF
TRBJ2-7,TRBV5-1,many,TRBD2,TGCGCCAGCAGCGCGGCGGGAGGGAGCTCCTACGAGCAGTACTTC,CASSAAGGSSYEQYF
TRBJ2-4,TRBV5-5,many,NA,TGTGCCAGCAGCTTCTCAGGGGATGCGGGGTACTTC,CASSFSGDAGYF
TRBJ2-7,TRBV5-6,many,NA,TGTGCCAGCAGCCCCAGGGTTACCTACGAGCAGTACTTC,CASSPRVTYEQYF
TRBJ1-2,TRBV3-1,many,NA,TGTGCCAGCAGCCCGGATGACAGGAATTACTACACCTTC,CASSPDDRNYYTF
TRBJ2-7,TRBV5-1,many,NA,TGCGCCAGCCGGGCCCAAGAAGCCTCGATCTACGAGCAGTACTTC,CASRAQEASIYEQYF
TRBJ2-5,TRBV24-1,many,NA,TGTGCCACCAGTGCTGGTTTAGCTAGACGGACGTCCCAGGGAGAGACCCAGTACTTC,CATSAGLARRTSQGETQYF
TRBJ2-7,TRBV5-1,few,TRBD2,TGCGCCAGCACCCCCCTTCTAGCGGGGGGCCTCGGGGCCTACGAGCAGTACTTC,CASTPLLAGGLGAYEQYF
TRBJ2-1,TRBV12-3/TRBV12-4,many,TRBD2,TGTGCCAGCAGTCCCGTGGGACTAGCGGGAGGATCCTCCTACAATGAGCAGTTCTTC,CASSPVGLAGGSSYNEQFF
TRBJ2-2,TRBV14,many,TRBD1,TGTGCCAGCAGCCATTTCACGGGGACAGGGCACACCGGGGAGCTGTTTTTT,CASSHFTGTGHTGELFF
TRBJ2-3,TRBV14,few,TRBD2,TGTGCCAGCAGCCTGACTATGGCTCCGGGGGGAACAGATACGCAGTATTTT,CASSLTMAPGGTDTQYF
TRBJ1-5,TRBV10-3,many,NA,TGTGCCATCAGCGGTGGCACAGCTAGCAATCAGCCCCAGCATTTT,CAISGGTASNQPQHF
TRBJ2-5,TRBV7-2,NA,TRBD2,TGTGCCAGCAGCTTTCTAGCGGGAGTCCCAGAGACCCAGTACTTC,CASSFLAGVPETQYF
TRBJ1-2,TRBV5-1,many,NA,TGCGCCAGCAGCCTAGACAGCGCCAGGGGCGGCTACACCTTC,CASSLDSARGGYTF
TRBJ2-2,TRBV12-3/TRBV12-4,many,NA,TGTGCGAGCGGCACCGGGGAGCTGTTTTTT,CASGTGELFF
TRBJ2-3,TRBV7-2,many,NA,TGTGCCAGCAGCTTAGCGGGGGCCCAACGAGATACGCAGTATTTT,CASSLAGAQRDTQYF
TRBJ2-2,TRBV7-9,many,TRBD1,TGTGCCAGCAGCTTCAGTCGTGACAGGGCGAACACCGGGGAGCTGTTTTTT,CASSFSRDRANTGELFF
TRBJ2-2,TRBV5-6,many,TRBD1,TGTGCCAGCAGCTCCGACTTAGGACAGGCCCTAAGCGACACCGGGGAGCTGTTTTTT,CASSSDLGQALSDTGELFF
TRBJ2-1,TRBV29-1,many,NA,TGCAGCTTTGAGGGTGGTTCGGGATACAATGAGCAGTTCTTC,CSFEGGSGYNEQFF
TRBJ2-1,TRBV7-9,many,NA,TGTGCCAGCAGCTTCGGGGCCCCCGGGGACAATGAGCAGTTCTTC,CASSFGAPGDNEQFF
TRBJ1-4,TRBV5-1,NA,NA,TGCGCCAGCAGCTTGGAAGGGGACAAATCAGGAGGAAAACTGTTTTTT,CASSLEGDKSGGKLFF
TRBJ2-4,TRBV27,many,TRBD2,TGTGCCAGCAGGCTGGGGCGGGGGTACGGCATTCAGTACTTC,CASRLGRGYGIQYF
TRBJ2-3,TRBV20-1,many,TRBD2,TGCAGTGCTAGCATGGGGGGGAGTGGCACAGATACGCAGTATTTT,CSASMGGSGTDTQYF
TRBJ2-3,TRBV5-1,many,TRBD2,TGCGCCAGCAGCTCCGGCGGGATAGCGGGAGGTCAAGATACGCAGTATTTT,CASSSGGIAGGQDTQYF